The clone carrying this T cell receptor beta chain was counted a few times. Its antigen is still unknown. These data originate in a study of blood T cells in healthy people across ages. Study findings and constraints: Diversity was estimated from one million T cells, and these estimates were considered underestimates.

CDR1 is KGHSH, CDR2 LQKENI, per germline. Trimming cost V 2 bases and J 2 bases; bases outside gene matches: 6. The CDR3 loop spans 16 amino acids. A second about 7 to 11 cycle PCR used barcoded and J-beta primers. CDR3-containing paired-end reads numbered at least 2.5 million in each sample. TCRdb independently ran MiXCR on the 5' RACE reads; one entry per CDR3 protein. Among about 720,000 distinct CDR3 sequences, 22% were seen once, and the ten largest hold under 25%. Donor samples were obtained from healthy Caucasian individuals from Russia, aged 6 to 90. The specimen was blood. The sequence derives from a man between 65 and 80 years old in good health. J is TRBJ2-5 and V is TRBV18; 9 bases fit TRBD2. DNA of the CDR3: TGTGCCAGCTCACCATCTAGCGGGGCTACACAAGAGACCCAGTACTTC. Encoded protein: CASSPSSGATQETQYF.